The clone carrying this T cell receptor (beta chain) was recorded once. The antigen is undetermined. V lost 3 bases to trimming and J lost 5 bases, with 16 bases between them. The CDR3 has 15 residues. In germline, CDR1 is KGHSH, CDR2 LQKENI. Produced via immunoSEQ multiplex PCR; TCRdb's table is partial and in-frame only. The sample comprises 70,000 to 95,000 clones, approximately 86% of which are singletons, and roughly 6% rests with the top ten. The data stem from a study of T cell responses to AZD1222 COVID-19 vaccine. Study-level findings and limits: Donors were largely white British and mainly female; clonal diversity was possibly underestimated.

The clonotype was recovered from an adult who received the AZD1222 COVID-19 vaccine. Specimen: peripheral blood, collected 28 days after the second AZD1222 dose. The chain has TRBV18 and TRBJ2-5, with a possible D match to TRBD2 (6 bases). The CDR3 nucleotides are TGTGCCAGCTCACCGCCGGCTAGCGAGGAGGAGACCCAGTACTTC. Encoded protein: CASSPPASEEETQYF.